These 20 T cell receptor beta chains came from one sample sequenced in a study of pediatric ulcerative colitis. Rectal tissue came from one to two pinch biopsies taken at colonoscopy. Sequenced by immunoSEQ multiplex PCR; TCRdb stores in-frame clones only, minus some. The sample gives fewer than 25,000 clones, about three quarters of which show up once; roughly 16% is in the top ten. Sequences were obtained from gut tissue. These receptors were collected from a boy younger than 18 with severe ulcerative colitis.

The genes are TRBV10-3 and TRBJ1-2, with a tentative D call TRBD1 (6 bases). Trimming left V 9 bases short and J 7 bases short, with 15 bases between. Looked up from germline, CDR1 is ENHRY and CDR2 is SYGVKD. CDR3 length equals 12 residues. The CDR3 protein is CAILQGGFGYTF. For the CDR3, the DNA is TGTGCCATTCTACAGGGAGGCTTTGGCTACACCTTC.

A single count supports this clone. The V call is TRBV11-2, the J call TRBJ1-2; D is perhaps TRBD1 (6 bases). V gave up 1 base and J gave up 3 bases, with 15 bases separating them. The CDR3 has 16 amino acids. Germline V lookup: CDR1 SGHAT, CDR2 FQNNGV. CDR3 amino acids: CASSLGGSGADYGYTF. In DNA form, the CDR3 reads TGTGCCAGCAGCTTAGGTGGTTCGGGGGCGGACTATGGCTACACCTTC.

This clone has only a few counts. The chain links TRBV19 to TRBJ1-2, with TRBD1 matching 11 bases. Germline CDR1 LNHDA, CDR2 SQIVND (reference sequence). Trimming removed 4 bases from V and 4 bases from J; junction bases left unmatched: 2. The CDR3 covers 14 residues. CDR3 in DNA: TGTGCCAGTAGTACGGACAGGGGGCCCTATGGCTACACCTTC. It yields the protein CASSTDRGPYGYTF.

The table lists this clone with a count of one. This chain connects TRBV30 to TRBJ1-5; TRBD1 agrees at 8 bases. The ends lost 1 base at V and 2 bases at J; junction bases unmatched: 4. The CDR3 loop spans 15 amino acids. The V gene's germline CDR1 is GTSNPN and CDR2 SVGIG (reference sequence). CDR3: CAWSDKTGGNQPQHF. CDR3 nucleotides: TGTGCCTGGAGTGATAAGACAGGGGGCAATCAGCCCCAGCATTTT.

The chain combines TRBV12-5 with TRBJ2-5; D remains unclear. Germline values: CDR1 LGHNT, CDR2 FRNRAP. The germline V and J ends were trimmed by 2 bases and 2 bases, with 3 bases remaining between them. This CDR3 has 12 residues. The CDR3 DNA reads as TGTGCTAGTGGTTTGAAGCAAGAGACCCAGTACTTC. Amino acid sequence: CASGLKQETQYF.

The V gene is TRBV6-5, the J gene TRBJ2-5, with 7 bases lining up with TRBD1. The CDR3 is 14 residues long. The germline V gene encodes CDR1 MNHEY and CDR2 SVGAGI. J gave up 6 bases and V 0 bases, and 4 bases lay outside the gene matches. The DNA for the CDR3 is TGTGCCAGCAGTTACTCACCGGGACAGCAGACCCAGTACTTC. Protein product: CASSYSPGQQTQYF.

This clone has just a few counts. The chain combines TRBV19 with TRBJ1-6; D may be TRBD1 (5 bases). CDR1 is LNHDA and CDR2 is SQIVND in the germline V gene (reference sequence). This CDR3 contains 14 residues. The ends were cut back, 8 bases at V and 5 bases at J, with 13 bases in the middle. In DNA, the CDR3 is TGTGCCAGTCGACAGTTCCGAAATAATTCACCCCTCCACTTT. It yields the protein CASRQFRNNSPLHF.

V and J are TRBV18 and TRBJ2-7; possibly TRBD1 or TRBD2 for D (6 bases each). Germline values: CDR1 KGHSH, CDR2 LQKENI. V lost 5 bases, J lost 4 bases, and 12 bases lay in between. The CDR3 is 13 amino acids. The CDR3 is CASSREGGYEQYF. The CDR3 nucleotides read TGTGCCAGCTCAAGAGAGGGGGGTTACGAGCAGTACTTC.

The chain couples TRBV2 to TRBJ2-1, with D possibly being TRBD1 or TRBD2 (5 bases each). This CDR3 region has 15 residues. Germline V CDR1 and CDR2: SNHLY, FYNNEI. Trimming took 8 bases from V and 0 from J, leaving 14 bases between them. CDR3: CASLREGSSYNEQFF. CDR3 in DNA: TGTGCCAGCCTTCGTGAGGGGAGCTCCTACAATGAGCAGTTCTTC. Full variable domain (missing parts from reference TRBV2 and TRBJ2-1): EPEVTQTPSHQVTQMGQEVILRCVPISNHLYFYWYRQILGQKVEFLVSFYNNEISEKSEIFDDQFSVERPDGSNFTLKIRSTKLEDSAMYFCASLREGSSYNEQFFGPGTRLTVL.

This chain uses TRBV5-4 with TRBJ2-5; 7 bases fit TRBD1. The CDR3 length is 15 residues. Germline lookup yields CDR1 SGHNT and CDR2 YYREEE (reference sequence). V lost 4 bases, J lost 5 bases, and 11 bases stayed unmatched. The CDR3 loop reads CASSQTGTSGETQYF. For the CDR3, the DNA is TGTGCCAGCAGCCAGACAGGGACCAGTGGGGAGACCCAGTACTTC.

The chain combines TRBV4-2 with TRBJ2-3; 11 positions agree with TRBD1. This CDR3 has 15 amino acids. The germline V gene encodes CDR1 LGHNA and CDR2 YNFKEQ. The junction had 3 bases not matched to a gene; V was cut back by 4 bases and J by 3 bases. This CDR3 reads CASSLGTGGTDTQYF. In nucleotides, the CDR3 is TGTGCCAGCAGCCTCGGGACAGGGGGAACAGATACGCAGTATTTT.

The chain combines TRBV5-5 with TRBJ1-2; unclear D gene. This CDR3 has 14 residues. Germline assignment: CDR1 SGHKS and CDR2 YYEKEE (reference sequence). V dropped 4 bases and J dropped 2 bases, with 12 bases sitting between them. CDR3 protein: CASSQGPQNYGYTF. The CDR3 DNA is TGTGCCAGCAGCCAAGGCCCACAGAACTATGGCTACACCTTC.

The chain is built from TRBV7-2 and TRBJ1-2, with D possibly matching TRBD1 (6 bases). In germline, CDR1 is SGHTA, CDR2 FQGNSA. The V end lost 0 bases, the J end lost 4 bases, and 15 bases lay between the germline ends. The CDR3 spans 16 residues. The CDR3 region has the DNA TGTGCCAGCAGCTTAGCGGTAGGGGGGGCGTTCTATGGCTACACCTTC. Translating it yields CASSLAVGGAFYGYTF.

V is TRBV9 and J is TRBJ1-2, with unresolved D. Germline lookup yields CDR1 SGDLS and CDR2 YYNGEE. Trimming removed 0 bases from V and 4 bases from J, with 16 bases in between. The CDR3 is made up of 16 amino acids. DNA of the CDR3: TGTGCCAGCAGCGTAGACCCGACACCTACATCCTATGGCTACACCTTC. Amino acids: CASSVDPTPTSYGYTF.

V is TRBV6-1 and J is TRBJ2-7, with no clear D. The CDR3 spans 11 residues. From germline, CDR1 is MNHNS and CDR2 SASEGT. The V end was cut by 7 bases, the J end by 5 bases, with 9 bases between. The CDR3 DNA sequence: TGTGCCAGCACCAACTCAAACGAGCAGTACTTC. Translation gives CASTNSNEQYF.

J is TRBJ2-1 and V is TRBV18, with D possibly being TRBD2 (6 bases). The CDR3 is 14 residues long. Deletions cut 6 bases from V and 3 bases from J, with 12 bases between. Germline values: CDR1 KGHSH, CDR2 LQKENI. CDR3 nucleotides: TGTGCCAGCTCGGCGGGGTCCTTCTACAATGAGCAGTTCTTC. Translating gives CASSAGSFYNEQFF.

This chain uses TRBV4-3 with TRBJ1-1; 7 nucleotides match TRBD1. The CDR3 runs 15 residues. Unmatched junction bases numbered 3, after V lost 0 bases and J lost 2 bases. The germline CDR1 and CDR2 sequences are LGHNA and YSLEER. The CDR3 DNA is TGCGCCAGCAGCCAAGAGTGGACAGGCAACACTGAAGCTTTCTTT. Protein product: CASSQEWTGNTEAFF.

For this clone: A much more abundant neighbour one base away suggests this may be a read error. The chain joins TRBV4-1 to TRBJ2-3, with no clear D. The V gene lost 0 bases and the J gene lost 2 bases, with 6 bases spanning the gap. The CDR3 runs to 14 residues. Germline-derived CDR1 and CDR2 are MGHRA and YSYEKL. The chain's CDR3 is CASSQDSNTDTQYF. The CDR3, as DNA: TGCGCCAGCAGCCAAGATAGTAACACAGATACGCAGTATTTT.

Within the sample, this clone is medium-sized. The CDR3: CAWMSRGNSPLHF. The DNA of the CDR3 is TGTGCCTGGATGTCCCGCGGTAATTCACCCCTCCACTTT. The rearrangement uses TRBV30 and TRBJ1-6; no firm D call. Trimming removed 4 bases at V and 6 bases at J, with 10 bases between. The CDR3 extends over 13 amino acids. From germline, CDR1 is GTSNPN and CDR2 SVGIG (reference sequence).

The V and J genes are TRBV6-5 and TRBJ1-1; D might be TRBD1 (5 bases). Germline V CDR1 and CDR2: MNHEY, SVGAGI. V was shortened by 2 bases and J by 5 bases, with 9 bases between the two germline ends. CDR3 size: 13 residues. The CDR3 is CASSYAGGTEAFF. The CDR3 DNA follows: TGTGCCAGCAGTTACGCCGGGGGAACTGAAGCTTTCTTT.